This T cell receptor beta chain is from a study of vaccination effects on CD4 cells after COVID-19. Study as a whole: All participants had two doses of either the BNT162b2 or mRNA-1273 vaccine. Study-wide points: Long after vaccination, the clones induced by infection and by vaccine shrank markedly in size.

Sequencing used immunoSEQ multiplex PCR; TCRdb keeps in-frame clones, though not all of them. The table lists tens of thousands of clones, around 76% of them singletons. In the ViraFEST assay, antigen-specific CD4+ clonotypes were identified by expansion after peptide-pool stimulation. Subsequent to roughly 9 days of culture, CD4+ T cells were isolated. Testing of the vaccine recipients showed negative nucleocapsid antibodies and no prior SARS-CoV-2 infection. Half-medium exchanges with IL-2 medium took place on days 3 and 7. A few counts support this clone. Antigen specificity is unknown. The sample was CD4+ T cells from PBMCs cultured with HCoV-OC43 spike peptides, taken before COVID-19 vaccination. Documented subset: HCoV-OC43 spike overlapping peptide pool stimulation. This clonotype was obtained from a human donor who received a COVID-19 vaccine.

DNA of the CDR3: TGTGCCAGCAGCGGAGGGGCCACCGGGGAGCTGTTTTTT. Translating gives CASSGGATGELFF. The V gene is TRBV28, the J gene TRBJ2-2, with D perhaps matching TRBD2 (6 bases). This CDR3 contains 13 residues. The V end was cut by 6 bases, the J end by 4 bases, with 9 bases between. Germline V CDR1 and CDR2: MDHEN, SYDVKM.